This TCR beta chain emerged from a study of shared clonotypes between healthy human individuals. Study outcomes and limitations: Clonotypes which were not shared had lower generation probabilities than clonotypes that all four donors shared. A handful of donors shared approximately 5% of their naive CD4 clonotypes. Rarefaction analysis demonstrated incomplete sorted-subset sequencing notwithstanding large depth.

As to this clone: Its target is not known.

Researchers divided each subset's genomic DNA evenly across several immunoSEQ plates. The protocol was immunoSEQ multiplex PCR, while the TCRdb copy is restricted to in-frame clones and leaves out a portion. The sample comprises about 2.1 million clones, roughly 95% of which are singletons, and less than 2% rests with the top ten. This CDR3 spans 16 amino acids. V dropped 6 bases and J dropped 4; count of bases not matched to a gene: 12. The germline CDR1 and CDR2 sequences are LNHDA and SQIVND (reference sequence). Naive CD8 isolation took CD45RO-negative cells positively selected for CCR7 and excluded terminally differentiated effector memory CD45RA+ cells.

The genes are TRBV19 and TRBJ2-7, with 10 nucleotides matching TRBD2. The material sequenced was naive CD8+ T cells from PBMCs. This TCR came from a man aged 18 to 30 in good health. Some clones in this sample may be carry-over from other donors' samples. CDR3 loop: CASSIPRAGGPYEQYF. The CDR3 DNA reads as TGTGCCAGTAGCATCCCGAGAGCGGGAGGGCCTTACGAGCAGTACTTC.